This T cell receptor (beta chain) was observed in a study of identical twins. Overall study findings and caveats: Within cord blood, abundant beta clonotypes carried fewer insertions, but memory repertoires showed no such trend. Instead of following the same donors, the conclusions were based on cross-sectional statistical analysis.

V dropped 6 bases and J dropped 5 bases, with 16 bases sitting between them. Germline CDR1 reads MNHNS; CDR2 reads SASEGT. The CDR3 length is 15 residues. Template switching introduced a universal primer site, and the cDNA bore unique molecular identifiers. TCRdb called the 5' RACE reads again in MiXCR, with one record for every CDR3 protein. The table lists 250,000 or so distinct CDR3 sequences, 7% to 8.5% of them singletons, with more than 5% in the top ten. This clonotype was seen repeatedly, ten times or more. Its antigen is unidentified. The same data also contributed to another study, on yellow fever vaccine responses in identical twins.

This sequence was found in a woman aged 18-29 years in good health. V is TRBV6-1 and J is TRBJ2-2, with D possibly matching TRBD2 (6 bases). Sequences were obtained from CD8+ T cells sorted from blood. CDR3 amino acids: CASSWEAGQTGELFF. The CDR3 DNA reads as TGTGCCAGCAGCTGGGAGGCAGGTCAAACCGGGGAGCTGTTTTTT.